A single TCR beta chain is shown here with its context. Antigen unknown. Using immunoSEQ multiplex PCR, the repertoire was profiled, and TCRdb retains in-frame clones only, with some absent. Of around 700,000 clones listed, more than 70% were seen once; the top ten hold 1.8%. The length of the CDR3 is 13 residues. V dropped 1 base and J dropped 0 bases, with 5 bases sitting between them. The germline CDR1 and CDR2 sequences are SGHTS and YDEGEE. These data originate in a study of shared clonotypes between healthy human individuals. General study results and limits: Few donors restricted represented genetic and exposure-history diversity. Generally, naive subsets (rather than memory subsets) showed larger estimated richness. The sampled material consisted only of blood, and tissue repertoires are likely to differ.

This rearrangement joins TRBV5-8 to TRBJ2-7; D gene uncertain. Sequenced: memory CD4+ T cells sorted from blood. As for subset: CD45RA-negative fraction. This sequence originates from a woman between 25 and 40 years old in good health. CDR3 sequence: CASSLRSSYEQYF. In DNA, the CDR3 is TGTGCCAGCAGCTTGAGGAGCTCCTACGAGCAGTACTTC.